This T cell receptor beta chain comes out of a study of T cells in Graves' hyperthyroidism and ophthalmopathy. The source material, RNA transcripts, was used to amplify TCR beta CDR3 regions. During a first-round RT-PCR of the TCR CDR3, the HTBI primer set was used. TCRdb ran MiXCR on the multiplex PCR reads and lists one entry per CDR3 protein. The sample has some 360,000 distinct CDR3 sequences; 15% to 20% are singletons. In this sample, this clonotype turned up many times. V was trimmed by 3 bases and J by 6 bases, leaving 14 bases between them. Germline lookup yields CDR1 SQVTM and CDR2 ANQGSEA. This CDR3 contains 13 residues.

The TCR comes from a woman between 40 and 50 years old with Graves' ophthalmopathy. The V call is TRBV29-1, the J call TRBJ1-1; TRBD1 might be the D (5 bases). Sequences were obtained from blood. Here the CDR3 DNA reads TGCAGCGTTGAGGTCCAACTGGGGGCTGAAGCTTTCTTT. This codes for CSVEVQLGAEAFF.